The rows below give T cell receptor beta chains drawn from one sample of a study of lymphopenia after photon versus proton radiotherapy. The table came from immunoSEQ multiplex PCR; TCRdb's copy has only in-frame clones and leaves some out. Here the sample spans 20,000 to 30,000 clones, around 83% being singletons. This specimen was peripheral blood, taken from a patient treated with photon-based radiotherapy. Receptor source: a man in his thirties or forties with gastric cancer. Both conserved end residues are part of each CDR3. A D gene is named only where the DNA matches it firmly. Clone size appears in some rows only: once, few, many, or a class for an expanded clone.

J gene,D gene,V gene,clone size,CDR3 DNA,CDR3 protein
TRBJ2-7,TRBD2,TRBV10-3,NA,TGTGCCGTCCTGACTAGCGGGAGCTACGAGCAGTACTTC,CAVLTSGSYEQYF
TRBJ2-5,NA,TRBV29-1,NA,TGCAGCGTTGAGAGGGGGGGTTTCGGTCAAGAGACCCAGTACTTC,CSVERGGFGQETQYF
TRBJ1-1,NA,TRBV11-2,once,TGTGCCAGCAGCTTAGTGGAAGTCCCTTTCTTT,CASSLVEVPFF
TRBJ2-2,NA,TRBV7-2,once,TGTGCCAGCACCTTTAGAGGCACCGGGGAGCTGTTTTTT,CASTFRGTGELFF
TRBJ2-2,NA,TRBV5-1,NA,TGCGCCAGCAGCTTGGGTCAGGGGACCGGGGAGCTGTTTTTT,CASSLGQGTGELFF
TRBJ2-3,TRBD2,TRBV28,NA,TGTGCCAGCAGTGGTCTAGCGGGGGGCACAGATACGCAGTATTTT,CASSGLAGGTDTQYF
TRBJ2-7,TRBD2,TRBV7-8,NA,TGTGCCAGCAGCGTGCGGGAGAAGAGCTACGAGCAGTACTTC,CASSVREKSYEQYF
TRBJ2-1,TRBD2,TRBV28,NA,TGTGCCAGCAGTTTACCCGGGACTAGTGTGTTCTTC,CASSLPGTSVFF
TRBJ1-1,NA,TRBV7-9,NA,TGTGCCAGCTCTAAGGGTGGGGGTAACACTGAAGCTTTCTTT,CASSKGGGNTEAFF
TRBJ2-1,NA,TRBV5-1,NA,TGCGCCAGCAGCTTGGTTGGCTACAATGAGCAGTTCTTC,CASSLVGYNEQFF
TRBJ2-1,NA,TRBV4-2,NA,TGTGCCAGCAGCCAAGAGTCAAGAGGTGAGCAGTTCTTC,CASSQESRGEQFF
TRBJ1-2,TRBD1,TRBV5-1,NA,TGCGCCAGCAGCTCTGGGACAGGGAATCTTAACTATGGCTACACCTTC,CASSSGTGNLNYGYTF
TRBJ1-4,NA,TRBV19,NA,TGTGCCAGTAGTGGGGCGGACTGGGGATTCGAAAAACTGTTTTTT,CASSGADWGFEKLFF
TRBJ1-4,TRBD1,TRBV5-1,once,TGCGCCAGCAGCAATCCGGAAACAGGGGATGAAAAACTGTTTTTT,CASSNPETGDEKLFF
TRBJ2-1,NA,TRBV19,NA,TGTGCCAGTAGTATAGATCAGGGGAGGAACAATGAGCAGTTCTTC,CASSIDQGRNNEQFF
TRBJ1-1,NA,TRBV6-1,NA,TGTGCCAGCAGTGAGGTGGGTGTTGACACTGAAGCTTTCTTT,CASSEVGVDTEAFF
TRBJ2-1,TRBD2,TRBV10-2,NA,TGCGCCAGCAGTGATTGGCTAGCGGGGGGCAATGAGCAGTTCTTC,CASSDWLAGGNEQFF
TRBJ2-4,NA,TRBV7-3,NA,TGTGCCAGCAGCCCTTCGGCTGGTGGAAACATTCAGTACTTC,CASSPSAGGNIQYF
TRBJ1-2,NA,TRBV2,once,TGTGCCAGCAGTGATGGTTTGGCCTATGGCTACACCTTC,CASSDGLAYGYTF
TRBJ2-1,TRBD2,TRBV7-3,NA,TGTGCCAGCAGCCGAGGACTAGTTGGTGAGCAGTTCTTC,CASSRGLVGEQFF
TRBJ2-1,NA,TRBV4-2,NA,TGTGCCAGCAGCCGGCTGCCGGGGACTTGGGATGAGCAGTTCTTC,CASSRLPGTWDEQFF
TRBJ2-1,NA,TRBV7-2,NA,TGTGCCAGCAGCTTAGATCAGGGGCCGGGTGAGCAGTTCTTC,CASSLDQGPGEQFF
TRBJ2-1,TRBD2,TRBV5-6,NA,TGTGCCAGCAGCTTAACCCCTAGCGGGATGGGTGAGCAGTTCTTC,CASSLTPSGMGEQFF
TRBJ1-5,TRBD1,TRBV28,NA,TGTGCCAGCAGTTTGCCTCAGACAGGGGGCTATGATCAGCCCCAGCATTTT,CASSLPQTGGYDQPQHF
TRBJ2-3,NA,TRBV9,NA,TGTGCCAGCAGCGTAAGGGGTTACCCAAGCACAGATACGCAGTATTTT,CASSVRGYPSTDTQYF
TRBJ2-7,TRBD2,TRBV14,NA,TGTGCCAGCAGCCTCGGACTAGCGGGTCGCTACGAGCAGTACTTC,CASSLGLAGRYEQYF
TRBJ2-2,NA,TRBV2,NA,TGTGCCAGCAGCCTGGGACTTGGATTCACCGGGGAGCTGTTTTTT,CASSLGLGFTGELFF
TRBJ1-6,NA,TRBV25-1,once,TGTGCCAGCAGTTCAGGGTTGCCCTATAATTCACCCCTCCACTTT,CASSSGLPYNSPLHF
TRBJ1-5,NA,TRBV19,NA,TGTGCCAGTAGTACTATTCAGGGAGTCCTTGGCAATCAGCCCCAGCATTTT,CASSTIQGVLGNQPQHF
TRBJ2-1,NA,TRBV19,NA,TGTGCCAGTATTCAGTCGTCCAGATACAATGAGCAGTTCTTC,CASIQSSRYNEQFF
TRBJ2-5,TRBD2,TRBV18,NA,TGTGCCAGCTCCCTAGCGGGGGGACCTCAGGAGACCCAGTACTTC,CASSLAGGPQETQYF
TRBJ2-1,TRBD2,TRBV11-3,NA,TGTGCCAGCAGCCCCGGACAAGGACTAGCGGGAGTTTCCTCCTACAATGAGCAGTTCTTC,CASSPGQGLAGVSSYNEQFF
TRBJ2-1,TRBD1,TRBV6-5,NA,TGTGCCAGCACGGACAGGGAGTCCTACAATGAGCAGTTCTTC,CASTDRESYNEQFF
TRBJ1-4,NA,TRBV11-3,NA,TGTGCCAGCAGCTTAGGCGTAATAACTAATGAAAAACTGTTTTTT,CASSLGVITNEKLFF
TRBJ1-1,NA,TRBV11-2,once,TGTGCCAGCAGCTTAGAATCCTACAGGGACACTGAAGCTTTCTTT,CASSLESYRDTEAFF
TRBJ1-2,TRBD1,TRBV23-1,NA,TGCGCCAGCAGTCAATGGAACAGGGGAAACTATGGCTACACCTTC,CASSQWNRGNYGYTF
TRBJ2-3,TRBD2,TRBV4-1,NA,TGCGCCAGCTCTTCGGGCGGGAGAAGCACAGATACGCAGTATTTT,CASSSGGRSTDTQYF
TRBJ2-1,TRBD2,TRBV4-1,NA,TGCGCCAGCAGCCAAGTTCGAGCGGGGGGGAGGAATGAGCAGTTCTTC,CASSQVRAGGRNEQFF
TRBJ2-7,NA,TRBV7-7,NA,TGTGCCAGCAGCTTCGGGCCGCAGGGCGAGCAGTACTTC,CASSFGPQGEQYF
TRBJ2-3,TRBD2,TRBV7-2,NA,TGTGCCAGCAGCCCCGATGGCGGGAGGATTGGGGATACGCAGTATTTT,CASSPDGGRIGDTQYF
TRBJ2-7,NA,TRBV5-6,NA,TGTGCCAGCAACAAGGACAGCCGGAATGCCTACGAGCAGTACTTC,CASNKDSRNAYEQYF
TRBJ2-1,TRBD2,TRBV29-1,NA,TGCAGCGTTGCCGAAGGGACTAGCGGGGGTGAGCAGTTCTTC,CSVAEGTSGGEQFF
TRBJ1-1,NA,TRBV28,few,TGTGCCAGCAGTCCGGTCCCCCCGGGGAACACTGAAGCTTTCTTT,CASSPVPPGNTEAFF
TRBJ1-5,NA,TRBV4-1,NA,TGCGCCAGCAGCTTGGGGGGCGGTCAGCCCCAGCATTTT,CASSLGGGQPQHF
TRBJ2-7,NA,TRBV18,NA,TGTGCCAGCTCACCCGAGACAGTAAGCGAGCAGTACTTC,CASSPETVSEQYF
TRBJ1-2,NA,TRBV4-3,NA,TGCGCCAGCAGCCAAGCGGGAACTCCTTGGGATGGCTACACCTTC,CASSQAGTPWDGYTF